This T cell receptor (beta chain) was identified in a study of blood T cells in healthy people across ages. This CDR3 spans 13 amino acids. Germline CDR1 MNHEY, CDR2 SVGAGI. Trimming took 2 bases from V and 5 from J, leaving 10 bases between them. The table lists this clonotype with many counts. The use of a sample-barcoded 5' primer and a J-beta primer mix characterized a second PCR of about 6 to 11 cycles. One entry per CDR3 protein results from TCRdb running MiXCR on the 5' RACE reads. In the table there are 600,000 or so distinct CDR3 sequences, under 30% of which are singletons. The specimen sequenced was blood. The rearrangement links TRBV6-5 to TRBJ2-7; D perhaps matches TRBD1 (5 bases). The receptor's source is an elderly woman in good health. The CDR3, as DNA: TGTGCCAGCAGTTACGGAAGGGGTCACGAGCAGTACTTC. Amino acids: CASSYGRGHEQYF.